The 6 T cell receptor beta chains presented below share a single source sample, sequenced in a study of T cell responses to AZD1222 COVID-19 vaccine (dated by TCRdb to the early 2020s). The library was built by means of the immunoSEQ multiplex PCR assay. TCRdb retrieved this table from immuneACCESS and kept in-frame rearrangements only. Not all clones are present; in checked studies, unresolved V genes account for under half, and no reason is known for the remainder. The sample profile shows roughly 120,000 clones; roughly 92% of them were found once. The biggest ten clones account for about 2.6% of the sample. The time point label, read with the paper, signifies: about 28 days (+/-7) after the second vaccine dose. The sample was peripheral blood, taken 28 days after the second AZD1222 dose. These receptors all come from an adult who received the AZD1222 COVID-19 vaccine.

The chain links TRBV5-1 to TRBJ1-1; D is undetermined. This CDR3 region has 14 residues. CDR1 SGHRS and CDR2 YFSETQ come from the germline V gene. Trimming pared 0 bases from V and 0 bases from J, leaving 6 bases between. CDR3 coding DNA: TGCGCCAGCAGCTTGGGACAAGTGAACACTGAAGCTTTCTTT. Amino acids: CASSLGQVNTEAFF.

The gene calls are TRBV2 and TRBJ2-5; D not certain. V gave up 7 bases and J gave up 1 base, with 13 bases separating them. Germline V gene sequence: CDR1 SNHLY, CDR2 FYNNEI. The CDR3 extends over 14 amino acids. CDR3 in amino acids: CASIRARSQETQYF. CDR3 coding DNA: TGTGCCAGCATCCGGGCCCGATCCCAAGAGACCCAGTACTTC.

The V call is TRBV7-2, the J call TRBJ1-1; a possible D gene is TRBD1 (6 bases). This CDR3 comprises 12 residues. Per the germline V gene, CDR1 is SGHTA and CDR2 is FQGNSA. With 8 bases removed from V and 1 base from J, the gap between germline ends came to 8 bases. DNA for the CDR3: TGTGCCAGCGGGGGGGCGAACACTGAAGCTTTCTTT. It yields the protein CASGGANTEAFF. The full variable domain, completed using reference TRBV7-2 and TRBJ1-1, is GAGVSQSPSNKVTEKGKDVELRCDPISGHTALYWYRQSLGQGLEFLIYFQGNSAPDKSGLPSDRFSAERTGGSVSTLTIQRTQQEDSAVYLCASGGANTEAFFGQGTRLTVV.

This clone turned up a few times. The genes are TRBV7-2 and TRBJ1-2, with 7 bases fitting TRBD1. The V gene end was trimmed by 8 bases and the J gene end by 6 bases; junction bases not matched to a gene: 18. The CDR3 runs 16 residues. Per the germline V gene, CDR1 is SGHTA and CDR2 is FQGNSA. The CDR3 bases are TGTGCCAGCGCACGGGTGGGTTTGGCAGGGGGAAATGGCTACACCTTC. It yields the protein CASARVGLAGGNGYTF. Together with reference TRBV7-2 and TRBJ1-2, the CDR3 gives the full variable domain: GAGVSQSPSNKVTEKGKDVELRCDPISGHTALYWYRQSLGQGLEFLIYFQGNSAPDKSGLPSDRFSAERTGGSVSTLTIQRTQQEDSAVYLCASARVGLAGGNGYTFGSGTRLTVV.

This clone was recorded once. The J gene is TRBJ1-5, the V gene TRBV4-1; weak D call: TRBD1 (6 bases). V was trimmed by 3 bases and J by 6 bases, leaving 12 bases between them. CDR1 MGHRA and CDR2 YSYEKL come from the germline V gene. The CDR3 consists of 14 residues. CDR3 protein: CASSHSAGVQPQHF. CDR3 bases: TGCGCCAGCAGCCACTCGGCAGGGGTTCAGCCCCAGCATTTT.

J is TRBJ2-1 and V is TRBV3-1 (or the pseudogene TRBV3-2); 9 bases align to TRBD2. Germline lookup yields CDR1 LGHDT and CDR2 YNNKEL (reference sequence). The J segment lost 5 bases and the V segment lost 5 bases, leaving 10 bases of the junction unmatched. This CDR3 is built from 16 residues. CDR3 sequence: CASSYRLAGPNNEQFF. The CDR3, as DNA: TGTGCCAGCAGCTATCGGCTAGCGGGGCCGAACAATGAGCAGTTCTTC.